This T cell receptor beta chain derives from a study of blood T cell repertoires in COVID-19. The overall study: Acute and convalescent COVID-19 samples came from the United States, Italy and Spain. Sample material is recorded as cDNA or gDNA derived from T cells, B-cell-depleted T cells, or PBMCs.

This clone has a single count. As handled by the study authors: Quantification of nucleated cells was approximated via reference gene primer amplification. This table comes from immunoSEQ multiplex PCR, and its TCRdb copy is limited to in-frame clones, with some not included. D and trimming were read from the DNA, whereas the V and J calls and clone size are those reported in that table. The sample records roughly 230,000 clones, more than 65% being singletons. Trimming took 6 bases from V and 2 from J, leaving 14 bases between them. CDR1 is LGHDT and CDR2 is YNNKEL in the germline V gene (reference sequence). The CDR3 extends over 14 amino acids.

The sequencing sample was made of peripheral blood. This clonotype originated in a woman older than 75 with acute or convalescent COVID-19. The chain recombines TRBV3-1 (or the pseudogene TRBV3-2) with TRBJ2-7; a weak D match, TRBD1 (6 bases). Here the CDR3 reads CASRDSLRTYEQYF. The CDR3 DNA is TGTGCCAGCAGGGACAGCCTTAGAACCTACGAGCAGTACTTC.